The 6 T cell receptor beta chains below were found in one sample sequenced in a study of PD-1 blockade in classical Hodgkin lymphoma. Every single patient, without exception, relapsed after autologous stem cell transplantation, and brentuximab vedotin exposure varied. TCRdb's copy holds only in-frame clones and misses some; the assay was immunoSEQ multiplex PCR. The sample lists approximately 12,000 clones; 70% to 85% were seen once. Sequences were derived from peripheral blood mononuclear cells (PBMCs), sampled before the second cycle of nivolumab. These receptors were collected from a human donor with classical Hodgkin lymphoma.

The CDR3 nucleotides are TGCAGTGCTTCTAGGCCCGATACGCAGTATTTT. As protein: CSASRPDTQYF. The rearrangement joins TRBV20-1 to TRBJ2-3; D is undetermined. CDR1 and CDR2 from the germline V gene are DFQATT and SNEGSKA (reference sequence). V was clipped by 5 bases and J by 6 bases, with 9 bases between them. This CDR3 comprises 11 residues.

The rearrangement uses TRBV20-1 and TRBJ2-5; D gene ambiguous. The V and J ends lost 6 bases and 0 bases respectively, with 5 bases between them. Germline CDR1 DFQATT, CDR2 SNEGSKA (reference sequence). The CDR3 runs to 11 residues. The CDR3 sequence: CSARYQETQYF. CDR3 DNA: TGCAGTGCCCGGTACCAAGAGACCCAGTACTTC.

The chain employs TRBV5-1 and TRBJ1-1; TRBD1 agrees at 8 bases. From germline, CDR1 is SGHRS and CDR2 YFSETQ. CDR3 length equals 13 residues. The J segment lost 7 bases and the V segment lost 2 bases, leaving 4 bases of the junction unmatched. CDR3 nucleotide sequence: TGCGCCAGCAGCTTACAGGGGGTAGGTGAAGCTTTCTTT. Protein: CASSLQGVGEAFF. Supplemented by reference TRBV5-1 and TRBJ1-1, the full variable domain reads KAGVTQTPRYLIKTRGQQVTLSCSPISGHRSVSWYQQTPGQGLQFLFEYFSETQRNKGNFPGRFSGRQFSNSRSEMNVSTLELGDSALYLCASSLQGVGEAFFGQGTRLTVV.

This chain links TRBV7-9 with TRBJ2-3, with 7 nucleotides matching TRBD2. Trimming took 5 bases from V and 2 from J; bases not matched to a gene: 7. Germline lookup yields CDR1 SEHNR and CDR2 FQNEAQ (reference sequence). The CDR3 is 15 residues long. The CDR3 sequence is CASSQTSQATDTQYF. The CDR3 region has the DNA TGTGCCAGCAGCCAGACTAGCCAGGCCACAGATACGCAGTATTTT.

The chain carries TRBV11-3 and TRBJ2-2; no firm D call. This CDR3 is 13 amino acids long. Germline values: CDR1 SGHNT, CDR2 YENEEA. V was pared by 3 bases and J by 4 bases, with 6 bases between. The CDR3 DNA reads TGTGCCAGCAGCTTCGACTTCACCGGGGAGCTGTTTTTT. This sequence encodes CASSFDFTGELFF.

The chain combines TRBV12-5 with TRBJ2-5; D gene ambiguous. The CDR3 length is 13 residues. With 1 base removed from V and 0 bases from J, the gap between germline ends came to 3 bases. Germline V gene lookup returns CDR1 LGHNT and CDR2 FRNRAP. CDR3 nucleotides: TGTGCTAGTGGTTTGGGGTACCAAGAGACCCAGTACTTC. It translates to CASGLGYQETQYF. Filled out from reference TRBV12-5 and TRBJ2-5, the complete variable domain reads DARVTQTPRHKVTEMGQEVTMRCQPILGHNTVFWYRQTMMQGLELLAYFRNRAPLDDSGMPKDRFSAEMPDATLATLKIQPSEPRDSAVYFCASGLGYQETQYFGPGTRLLVL.